Presented here are 9 T cell receptor beta chains from one specimen sequenced in a study of cytomegalovirus exposure and HLA in healthy donors. Amplification used 60 Vbeta primers and 13 Jbeta primers. TCRdb keeps only in-frame clones here, not all; method: immunoSEQ multiplex PCR. The sample lists approximately 280,000 clones, around nine tenths occurring once. The sequenced sample consisted of PBMCs. Receptors originate from a woman between 18 and 30 years old in good health and CMV-seronegative.

In regard to this clone: The sample contains more than one DNA sequence encoding this CDR3. The chain uses TRBV2 and TRBJ2-7; perhaps TRBD1 as D (6 bases). V gave up 6 bases and J gave up 0 bases, with 9 bases separating them. Per germline, CDR1 SNHLY and CDR2 FYNNEI. The CDR3 loop spans 13 amino acids. CDR3 protein: CASRWTASYEQYF. The CDR3 DNA follows: TGTGCCAGCAGGTGGACAGCCTCCTACGAGCAGTACTTC. The full variable domain, rest sourced from reference TRBV2 and TRBJ2-7, is EPEVTQTPSHQVTQMGQEVILRCVPISNHLYFYWYRQILGQKVEFLVSFYNNEISEKSEIFDDQFSVERPDGSNFTLKIRSTKLEDSAMYFCASRWTASYEQYFGPGTRLTVT.

This chain links TRBV5-1 with TRBJ2-7; 11 bases fit TRBD1. The CDR3 is 18 residues long. The germline CDR1 and CDR2 sequences are SGHRS and YFSETQ. Trimming at V came to 2 bases and at J to 2 bases, leaving 12 bases not matched to a gene. This chain's CDR3 is CASSFTGQGVGSTYEQYF. CDR3 DNA sequence: TGCGCCAGCAGCTTTACGGGACAGGGGGTGGGGTCCACCTACGAGCAGTACTTC.

The DNA for the CDR3 is TGCGCCAGCAGCAGCGGACCCAGATACAATGAGCAGTTCTTC. Its translation is CASSSGPRYNEQFF. The J gene is TRBJ2-1, the V gene TRBV5-1; D is possibly TRBD2 (5 bases). This CDR3 spans 14 amino acids. The germline gives CDR1 SGHRS, CDR2 YFSETQ. Trimming took off 4 bases at V and 4 bases at J, with 12 bases between the two ends.

V and J are TRBV18 and TRBJ2-7; D is unclear. V was trimmed by 3 bases and J by 1 base, leaving 13 bases between them. This CDR3 is built from 15 residues. Germline CDR1 reads KGHSH; CDR2 reads LQKENI. The chain's CDR3 is CASSPQYFSSYEQYF. DNA of the CDR3: TGTGCCAGCTCACCTCAGTATTTCTCGTCCTACGAGCAGTACTTC.

The chain combines TRBV7-9 with TRBJ1-2; D possibly corresponds to TRBD1 (5 bases). Per germline, CDR1 SEHNR and CDR2 FQNEAQ (reference sequence). The CDR3 runs 13 residues. Trimming pared 4 bases from V and 5 bases from J, leaving 11 bases between. CDR3: CASSSDSPYGYTF. In nucleotides, the CDR3 is TGTGCCAGCAGCTCCGACAGCCCTTATGGCTACACCTTC.

The V call is TRBV18, the J call TRBJ1-2; maybe TRBD1 (6 bases). V dropped 2 bases and J dropped 7 bases, with 14 bases sitting between them. The CDR3 covers 14 residues. Per the germline V gene, CDR1 is KGHSH and CDR2 is LQKENI. This CDR3 reads CASSPTGGALGYTF. The CDR3 nucleotides are TGTGCCAGCTCACCAACGGGGGGGGCTCTTGGCTACACCTTC.

The rearrangement links TRBV7-9 to TRBJ2-5, with TRBD2 matching 7 bases. The V gene end was trimmed by 3 bases and the J gene end by 2 bases; junction bases not matched to a gene: 3. The germline V gene has CDR1 SEHNR and CDR2 FQNEAQ (reference sequence). The CDR3 totals 14 residues. As DNA, the CDR3 is TGTGCCAGCAGCTTGACTAGCACTCAAGAGACCCAGTACTTC. Translation gives CASSLTSTQETQYF.

The chain carries TRBV4-1 and TRBJ1-2; TRBD1 matches at 8 bases. Losses at the gene ends were 4 bases for V and 8 bases for J; bases not matched to a gene: 12. Germline assignment: CDR1 MGHRA and CDR2 YSYEKL. CDR3 length: 15 amino acids. The CDR3, as DNA: TGCGCCAGCAGCCCGTCCCGGGACAGGTTTGGCGGCTACACCTTC. It specifies CASSPSRDRFGGYTF.

This clone occurred once. The chain couples TRBV5-1 to TRBJ2-3; 10 bases align to TRBD2. CDR1 is SGHRS and CDR2 is YFSETQ in the germline V gene. This CDR3 is built from 16 residues. V lost 2 bases and J lost 5; bases outside the gene matches: 8. CDR3 coding DNA: TGCGCCAGCAGCTTACAGCGGGGGGGCCAGGGAGATACGCAGTATTTT. Protein sequence: CASSLQRGGQGDTQYF.